The 12 T cell receptor beta chains presented below share a single source sample, sequenced in a study of cytomegalovirus exposure and HLA in healthy donors. A multiplex PCR was run with 60 Vbeta primers and 13 Jbeta primers. Produced via immunoSEQ multiplex PCR; TCRdb's table is partial and in-frame only. The data hold 250,000 to 350,000 clones, with 80% observed a single time. The sample comprised PBMCs. All receptors derive from a girl aged 2-10 years in good health and CMV-seronegative.

The gene calls are TRBV5-1 and TRBJ2-5, with 8 positions matching TRBD2. V was pared by 3 bases and J by 2 bases, with 12 bases of the junction left unmatched. The germline V gene encodes CDR1 SGHRS and CDR2 YFSETQ. This CDR3 has 17 residues. The DNA for the CDR3 is TGCGCCAGCAGCTCGGACTCGTCACTAGCGGCGCAAGAGACCCAGTACTTC. Its translation: CASSSDSSLAAQETQYF.

The chain uses TRBV9 and TRBJ1-1, with D possibly being TRBD1 (5 bases). The CDR3 is 13 amino acids. The V end lost 4 bases, the J end lost 6 bases, and 13 bases lay between the germline ends. CDR1 is SGDLS, CDR2 YYNGEE, per germline. In DNA form, the CDR3 reads TGTGCCAGCAGCCCATGGACACTTGCTGAAGCTTTCTTT. It translates to CASSPWTLAEAFF.

This chain links TRBV9 with TRBJ2-7; 9 nucleotides line up with TRBD1. The V segment lost 4 bases and the J segment 2 bases; nucleotides outside the gene matches: 7. The CDR3 is made up of 15 amino acids. The germline V gene has CDR1 SGDLS and CDR2 YYNGEE. Here the CDR3 DNA reads TGTGCCAGCAGCCCAGCCGGGACAGGGACCTACGAGCAGTACTTC. It specifies CASSPAGTGTYEQYF.

The V call is TRBV28, the J call TRBJ2-1; no clear D gene. This CDR3 spans 16 amino acids. V was pared by 3 bases and J by 3 bases, with 15 bases between. Germline-derived CDR1 and CDR2 are MDHEN and SYDVKM. The CDR3 region is CASSFVPQSRYNEQFF. For the CDR3, the DNA is TGTGCCAGCAGTTTTGTACCCCAGTCCCGCTACAATGAGCAGTTCTTC.

The genes are TRBV19 and TRBJ1-5, with 10 positions matching TRBD1. V gave up 6 bases and J gave up 4 bases; unmatched junction bases: 6. Looked up from germline, CDR1 is LNHDA and CDR2 is SQIVND (reference sequence). The CDR3 contains 15 residues. In DNA, the CDR3 is TGTGCCAGTAGCAGGAGGACAGGGGGGAATCAGCCCCAGCATTTT. As protein: CASSRRTGGNQPQHF.

This clone was seen only a few times. The chain combines TRBV19 with TRBJ1-1, with D unresolved. Germline CDR1 and CDR2: LNHDA and SQIVND (reference sequence). The CDR3 sequence is 13 residues long. Trimming took off 1 base at V and 4 bases at J, with 7 bases between the two ends. The CDR3 region is CASSIGSGTEAFF. The DNA for the CDR3 is TGTGCCAGTAGTATAGGGAGCGGCACTGAAGCTTTCTTT.

This rearrangement joins TRBV9 to TRBJ1-3; 7 bases map to TRBD1. The CDR3 is 14 residues long. The ends lost 5 bases at V and 4 bases at J; junction bases unmatched: 6. Germline CDR1 SGDLS, CDR2 YYNGEE. This chain's CDR3 is CASSHTGDGNTIYF. The CDR3 DNA reads as TGTGCCAGCAGTCATACAGGGGACGGAAACACCATATATTTT.

This sequence joins TRBV28 and TRBJ2-7, with 9 bases aligning to TRBD1. The V and J ends lost 5 bases and 3 bases, in that order; junction bases with no gene match: 26. The CDR3 runs to 21 residues. Germline V CDR1 and CDR2: MDHEN, SYDVKM. The CDR3 sequence is CASSGHGTGGVIITERYEQYF. CDR3 DNA: TGTGCCAGCAGTGGGCACGGAACAGGGGGCGTCATAATTACGGAACGCTACGAGCAGTACTTC.

V and J are TRBV6-5 and TRBJ2-3, with D unclear. With 0 bases removed from V and 1 base from J, the gap between germline ends came to 11 bases. The CDR3 length is 16 residues. Germline V gene sequence: CDR1 MNHEY, CDR2 SVGAGI. The CDR3 region has the DNA TGTGCCAGCAGTTACTCGTCGAGTTTAGGCACAGATACGCAGTATTTT. Its protein product is CASSYSSSLGTDTQYF.

This chain uses TRBV7-9 with TRBJ1-3, with D tentatively TRBD1 (6 bases). The ends were cut back, 6 bases at V and 4 bases at J, with 19 bases in the middle. The CDR3 extends over 16 amino acids. The V gene's germline CDR1 is SEHNR and CDR2 FQNEAQ (reference sequence). The CDR3 loop is CASSEQGSLSGNTIYF. The CDR3 nucleotides are TGTGCCAGCAGTGAACAGGGCTCCCTCTCGGGAAACACCATATATTTT.

CDR3: CSVPSGGYGYTF. The CDR3 DNA reads as TGCAGCGTTCCATCAGGGGGCTATGGCTACACCTTC. The V and J genes are TRBV29-1 and TRBJ1-2, with TRBD1 matching over 7 bases. The CDR3 runs 12 residues. With 5 bases clipped from V and 4 bases from J, the junction kept 4 bases outside the gene matches. Germline V gene lookup returns CDR1 SQVTM and CDR2 ANQGSEA.

This clone was counted once. CDR3 in amino acids: CASSLGQDLEQFF. In nucleotides, the CDR3 is TGTGCCAGCAGCTTAGGACAGGACCTTGAGCAGTTCTTC. The V and J genes are TRBV6-5 and TRBJ2-1; 7 bases are a match to TRBD1. After removal of 6 bases from V and 9 bases from J, the junction contained 8 bases not matched to a gene. Germline loops: CDR1 MNHEY, CDR2 SVGAGI. The CDR3 runs 13 residues.